Only a few counts were recorded for the clone carrying this T cell receptor beta chain. What it binds is not known. The time point: persistent/refractory GD, antithyroid drugs over 5 years with positive TRAb. The TCR library used RNA extracted from PBMCs. Diagnosis followed American Thyroid Association guidelines for Graves' disease. TCR beta libraries were built with iRepertoire HTBI primers and Arm-PCR of CDR3 regions. TCRdb reanalysed the multiplex PCR reads using MiXCR and keeps one entry per CDR3 protein. Here the sample spans over 650,000 distinct CDR3 sequences, around 30% being singletons. The data derive from a study of regulatory T cells in long-lasting Graves disease. Overall study results and limits: Persistent disease favored TRBV28, TRBJ1-2 and TRBJ2-5.

CDR1 and CDR2 (germline): MNHEY, SMNVEV (reference sequence). This CDR3 is 15 amino acids long. Trimming cost V 4 bases and J 2 bases, with 14 bases left between them. The sequences come from peripheral blood mononuclear cells (PBMCs), collected when the disease was refractory, from a patient treated with antithyroid drugs. The chain couples TRBV27 to TRBJ1-1, with D possibly being TRBD1 (6 bases). This clonotype originated in a female donor with Graves disease. CDR3 loop: CASSSFDRFNTEAFF. CDR3 nucleotides: TGTGCCAGCAGTTCATTTGACAGGTTTAACACTGAAGCTTTCTTT.